This TCR beta chain is drawn from a study of T cell responses to AZD1222 COVID-19 vaccine. Study outcomes and limitations: Donors skewed white British and female; clonal diversity was possibly underestimated. Once two AZD1222 doses were given, Spike-specific TCR breadth and depth went up. Spike regions recognized by vaccine-associated CD4 TCRs spanned the protein, led by 160-218 and 743-854. Without day 14 samples, only post-peak T cell repertoires were studied.

The germline gives CDR1 KGHDR, CDR2 SFDVKD. V was cut by 4 bases and J by 7 bases, with 10 bases left in between. The CDR3 runs 13 residues. This clone was seen once. Its antigen remains unknown. Method: immunoSEQ multiplex PCR; TCRdb's copy keeps in-frame clones and lacks some. The sample shows 90,000 to 130,000 clones, 80% to 95% of them seen only once. Here the sequenced sample was peripheral blood, taken on day 0 of AZD1222 vaccination. The chain has TRBV24-1 and TRBJ2-1; D gene unclear. The receptor's source is an adult in good health. The DNA for the CDR3 is TGTGCCACCAGTGAGTTTACAGCGAATGAGCAGTTCTTC. Protein: CATSEFTANEQFF.